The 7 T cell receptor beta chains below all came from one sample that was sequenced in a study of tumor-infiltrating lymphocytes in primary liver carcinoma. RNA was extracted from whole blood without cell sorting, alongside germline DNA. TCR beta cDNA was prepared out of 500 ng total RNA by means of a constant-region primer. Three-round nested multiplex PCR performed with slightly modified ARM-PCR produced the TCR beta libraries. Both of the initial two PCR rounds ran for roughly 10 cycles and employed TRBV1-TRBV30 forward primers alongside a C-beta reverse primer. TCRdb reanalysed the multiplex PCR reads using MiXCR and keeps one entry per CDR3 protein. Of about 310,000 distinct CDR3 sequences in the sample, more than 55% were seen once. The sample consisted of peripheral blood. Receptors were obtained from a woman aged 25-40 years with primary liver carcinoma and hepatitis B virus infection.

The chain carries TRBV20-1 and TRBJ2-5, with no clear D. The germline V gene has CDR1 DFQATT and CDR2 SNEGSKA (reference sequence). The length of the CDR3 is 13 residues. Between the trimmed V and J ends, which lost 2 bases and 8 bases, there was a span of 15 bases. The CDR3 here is CSARYAQLETQYF. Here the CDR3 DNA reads TGCAGTGCTAGATACGCACAGCTCGAAACCCAGTACTTC.

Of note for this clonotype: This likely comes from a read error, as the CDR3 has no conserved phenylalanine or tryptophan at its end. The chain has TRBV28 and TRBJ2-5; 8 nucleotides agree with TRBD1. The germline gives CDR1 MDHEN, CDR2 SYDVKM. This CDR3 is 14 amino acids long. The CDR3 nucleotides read TGTGCCAGGAGTTCCCCAGGGGGCAAGGAGACCCAGTACCTC. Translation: CARSSPGGKETQYL.

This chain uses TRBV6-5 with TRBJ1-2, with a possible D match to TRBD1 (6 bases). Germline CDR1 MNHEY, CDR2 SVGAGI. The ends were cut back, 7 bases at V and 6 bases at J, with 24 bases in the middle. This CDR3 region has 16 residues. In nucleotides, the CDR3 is TGTGCCAGCACCTCCGGGTCTTCAGACAGGAGAAATGGCTACACCTTC. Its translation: CASTSGSSDRRNGYTF.

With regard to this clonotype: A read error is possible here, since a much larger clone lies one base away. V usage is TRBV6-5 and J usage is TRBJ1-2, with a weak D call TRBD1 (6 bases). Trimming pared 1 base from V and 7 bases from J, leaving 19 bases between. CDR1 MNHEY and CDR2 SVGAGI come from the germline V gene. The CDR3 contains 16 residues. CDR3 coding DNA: TGTGCCAGCAGTTACTTCGGGACGGGGGCTGGCTGTGGCTACACCTTC. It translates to CASSYFGTGAGCGYTF.

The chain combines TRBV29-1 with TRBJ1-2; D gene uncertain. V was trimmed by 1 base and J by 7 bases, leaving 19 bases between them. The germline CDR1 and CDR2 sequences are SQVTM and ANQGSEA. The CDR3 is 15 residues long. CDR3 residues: CSVEVGNSGWAGYTF. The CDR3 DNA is TGCAGCGTTGAAGTGGGGAACAGCGGTTGGGCTGGCTACACCTTC.

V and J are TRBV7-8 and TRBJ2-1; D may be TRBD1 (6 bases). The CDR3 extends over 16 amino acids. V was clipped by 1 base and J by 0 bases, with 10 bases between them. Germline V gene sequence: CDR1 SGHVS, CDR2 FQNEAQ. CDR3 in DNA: TGTGCCAGCAGCTTAGGTCAGGGGAGCTCCTACAATGAGCAGTTCTTC. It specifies CASSLGQGSSYNEQFF.

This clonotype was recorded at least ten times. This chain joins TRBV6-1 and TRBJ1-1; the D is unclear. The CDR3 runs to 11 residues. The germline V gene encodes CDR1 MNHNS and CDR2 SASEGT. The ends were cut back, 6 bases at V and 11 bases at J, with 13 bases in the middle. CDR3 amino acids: CASRSSTGAFF. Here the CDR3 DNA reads TGTGCCAGCAGGAGTTCAACGGGGGCTTTCTTT.